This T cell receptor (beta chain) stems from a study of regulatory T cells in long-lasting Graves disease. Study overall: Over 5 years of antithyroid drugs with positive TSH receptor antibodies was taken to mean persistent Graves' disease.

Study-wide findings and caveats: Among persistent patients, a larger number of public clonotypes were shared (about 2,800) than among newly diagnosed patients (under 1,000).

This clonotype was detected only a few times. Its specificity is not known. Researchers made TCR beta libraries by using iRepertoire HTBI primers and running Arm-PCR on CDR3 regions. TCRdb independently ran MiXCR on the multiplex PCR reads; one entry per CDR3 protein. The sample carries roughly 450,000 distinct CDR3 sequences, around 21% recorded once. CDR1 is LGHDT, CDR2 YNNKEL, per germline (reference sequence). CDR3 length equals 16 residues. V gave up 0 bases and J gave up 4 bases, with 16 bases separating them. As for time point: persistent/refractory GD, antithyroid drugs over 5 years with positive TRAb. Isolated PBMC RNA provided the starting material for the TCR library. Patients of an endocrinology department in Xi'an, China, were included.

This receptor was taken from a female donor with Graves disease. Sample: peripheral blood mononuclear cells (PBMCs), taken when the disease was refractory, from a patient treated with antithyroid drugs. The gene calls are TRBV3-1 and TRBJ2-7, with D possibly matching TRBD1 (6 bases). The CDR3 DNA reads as TGTGCCAGCAGCCAAGATTGGGGGCGGGCGACTTACGAGCAGTACTTC. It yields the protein CASSQDWGRATYEQYF.